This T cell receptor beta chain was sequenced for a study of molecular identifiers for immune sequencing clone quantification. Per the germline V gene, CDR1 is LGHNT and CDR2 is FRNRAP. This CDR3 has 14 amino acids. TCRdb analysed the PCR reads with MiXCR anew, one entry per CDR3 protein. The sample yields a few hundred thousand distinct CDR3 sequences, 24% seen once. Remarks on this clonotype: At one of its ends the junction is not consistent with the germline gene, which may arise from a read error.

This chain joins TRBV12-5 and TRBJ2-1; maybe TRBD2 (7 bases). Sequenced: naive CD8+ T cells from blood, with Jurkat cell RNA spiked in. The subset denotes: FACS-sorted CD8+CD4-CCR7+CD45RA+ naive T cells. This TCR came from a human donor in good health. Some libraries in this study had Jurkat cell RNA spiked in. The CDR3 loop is CPSGRGATYNEQFF. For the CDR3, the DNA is TGTCCTAGTGGCCGGGGGGCAACCTACAATGAGCAGTTCTTC.